This T cell receptor (beta chain) was found in a study of CD8 T cells in Susac syndrome. Study outcomes and limitations: As the study acknowledged, the number of individuals who were part of its TCR sequencing and HLA analysis was relatively small.

CD8+ and CD4+ T cells from blood underwent TCR beta sequencing. The multiple sclerosis control group comprised treatment-naive patients with stable or active relapsing-remitting disease. This clonotype was seen only once. Its antigen is as yet unknown. V dropped 8 bases and J dropped 5 bases, with 21 bases sitting between them. This CDR3 comprises 15 residues. CDR1 PRHDT and CDR2 FYEKMQ come from the germline V gene (reference sequence). The authors reverse transcribed roughly 0.5 to 1 ug RNA with random hexamers. TCRdb used MiXCR to reprocess the immunoSEQ multiplex PCR reads, holding one entry per CDR3 protein. The table has around 79,000 distinct CDR3 sequences, approximately 95% seen once.

This rearrangement joins TRBV13 to TRBJ2-5; D is possibly TRBD1 (6 bases). This clonotype was obtained from a human donor with multiple sclerosis. Sequenced material: CD8+ T cells from PBMCs. CDR3 sequence: CASHAGRGFRETQYF. CDR3 coding DNA: TGTGCCAGCCACGCGGGCAGGGGATTTCGGGAGACCCAGTACTTC.